Shown below are 30 T cell receptor beta chains from a single sample sequenced in a study of T cells after yellow fever vaccination. TCRdb reprocessed the 5' RACE reads with MiXCR, giving one entry per CDR3 protein. The sample contains about 340,000 distinct CDR3 sequences, about 4% of which appear only once. Sequencing was performed on PBMCs, taken 5 days after the yellow fever booster vaccination. The receptors come from a young man who received the YFV17D yellow fever vaccine.

The chain employs TRBV10-3 and TRBJ2-7, with TRBD2 identical over 7 bases. The CDR3 contains 15 residues. V lost 6 bases to trimming and J lost 0 bases; unmatched junction nucleotides: 8. The germline V gene encodes CDR1 ENHRY and CDR2 SYGVKD. CDR3 sequence: CAISGGTGSSYEQYV. CDR3 sequence (DNA): TGTGCCATCAGCGGGGGGACTGGGAGCTCCTACGAGCAGTACGTC.

Ten or more counts support this clonotype. The J gene is TRBJ1-1, the V gene TRBV5-1; the D gene is possibly TRBD1 (6 bases). Trimming took off 5 bases at V and 0 bases at J, with 8 bases between the two ends. CDR1 is SGHRS, CDR2 YFSETQ, per germline. The CDR3 covers 13 residues. CDR3: CASSDRLNTEAFF. The DNA for the CDR3 is TGCGCCAGCAGTGACAGGCTGAACACTGAAGCTTTCTTT.

This clonotype was found a few times. CDR3 nucleotides: TGTGCCGGAGGGTGTTCAGGTTCACCCCTCCACTTT. Translated, it gives CAGGCSGSPLHF. The V call is TRBV7-7, the J call TRBJ1-6; D not certain. Germline CDR1 and CDR2: SSHAT and FNYEAQ (reference sequence). Trimming shortened V by 11 bases and J by 9 bases, and 14 bases separated the two germline ends. This CDR3 is built from 12 residues.

The chain recombines TRBV5-5 with TRBJ1-1; 7 bases are a match to TRBD1. V lost 2 bases and J lost 4; bases outside the gene matches: 5. Germline values: CDR1 SGHKS, CDR2 YYEKEE (reference sequence). The length of the CDR3 is 14 residues. The CDR3 DNA reads as TGTGCCAGCAGCTTCACGGGACAGACCACTGAAGCTTTCTTT. It specifies CASSFTGQTTEAFF.

CDR3 residues: CASSLPGANTEAFF. The CDR3, as DNA: TGTGCCAGCAGTTTACCCGGGGCAAACACTGAAGCTTTCTTT. The rearrangement joins TRBV28 to TRBJ1-1; a weak D match, TRBD1 (5 bases). CDR3 length equals 14 residues. Germline CDR1 MDHEN, CDR2 SYDVKM. V lost 2 bases and J 2 bases, leaving 9 bases between the germline ends.

V is TRBV5-1 and J is TRBJ2-3; no reliable D call. CDR3 size: 15 residues. Germline assignment: CDR1 SGHRS and CDR2 YFSETQ. The V gene lost 0 bases and the J gene lost 5 bases, with 13 bases spanning the gap. CDR3 nucleotides: TGCGCCAGCAGCTTGGGGCAGACCTTGGGAGATACGCAGTATTTT. Its translation: CASSLGQTLGDTQYF.

This clonotype was found a few times. V is TRBV4-3 and J is TRBJ2-1, with a tentative D call TRBD2 (6 bases). Per germline, CDR1 LGHNA and CDR2 YSLEER. Trimming pared 6 bases from V and 1 base from J, leaving 13 bases between. This CDR3 contains 15 residues. The CDR3, as DNA: TGCGCCAGCAGGCCCGGGACTCCTTCCTACAATGAGCAGTTCTTC. It specifies CASRPGTPSYNEQFF.

V is TRBV10-3 and J is TRBJ2-7; D possibly corresponds to TRBD1 (6 bases). Germline CDR1 ENHRY, CDR2 SYGVKD. The V end was cut by 3 bases, the J end by 2 bases, with 11 bases between. There are 14 residues in the CDR3. Here the CDR3 DNA reads TGTGCCATCAGTGACACAGGGACAACCTACGAGCAGTACTTC. Translating gives CAISDTGTTYEQYF.

V is TRBV3-1 and J is TRBJ1-6; D might be TRBD1 (6 bases). Germline V gene lookup returns CDR1 LGHDT and CDR2 YNNKEL (reference sequence). The germline V and J ends were trimmed by 1 base and 13 bases, with 14 bases remaining between them. The CDR3 loop spans 14 amino acids. Here the CDR3 DNA reads TGTGCCAGCAGCCAAGGGACAGAAAATTTGCCCCTCCACTTT. This encodes CASSQGTENLPLHF. The whole variable domain, remainder taken from reference TRBV3-1 and TRBJ1-6, is DTAVSQTPKYLVTQMGNDKSIKCEQNLGHDTMYWYKQDSKKFLKIMFSYNNKELIINETVPNRFSPKSPDKAHLNLHINSLELGDSAVYFCASSQGTENLPLHFGNGTRLTVT.

Only a few counts were recorded for this clonotype. The V call is TRBV6-5, the J call TRBJ2-3, with D maybe TRBD2 (7 bases). Germline CDR1 and CDR2: MNHEY and SVGAGI. Trimming removed 2 bases at V and 5 bases at J, with 14 bases between. This CDR3 spans 15 amino acids. Here the CDR3 reads CASSYGGARIDTQYF. The CDR3 DNA is TGTGCCAGCAGTTACGGGGGGGCCCGGATAGATACGCAGTATTTT.

The table lists this clonotype with many counts. The rearrangement joins TRBV5-1 to TRBJ1-2; the D is unclear. CDR1 is SGHRS, CDR2 YFSETQ, per germline. V lost 7 bases and J 0 bases, leaving 16 bases between the germline ends. CDR3 length equals 15 residues. CDR3 in DNA: TGCGCCAGCCGAGCCGGTCCGAATCCTAACTATGGCTACACCTTC. Translating it yields CASRAGPNPNYGYTF.

This clonotype was seen a few times. V is TRBV6-2 or TRBV6-3 and J is TRBJ2-5; possibly TRBD1 for D (5 bases). The germline V gene has CDR1 MNHEY and CDR2 SVGEGT. V shed 7 bases and J shed 0 bases, with 6 bases lying between them. The CDR3 has 12 amino acids. The CDR3 spells CASMGHQETQYF. The CDR3 DNA sequence: TGTGCCAGCATGGGGCACCAAGAGACCCAGTACTTC.

The sample holds a few counts of this clonotype. V and J are TRBV7-2 and TRBJ1-2; D is uncertain. Trimming took off 3 bases at V and 5 bases at J, with 16 bases between the two ends. This CDR3 has 15 amino acids. The germline CDR1 and CDR2 sequences are SGHTA and FQGNSA. CDR3: CASSFSTAGKYGYTF. CDR3 sequence (DNA): TGTGCCAGCAGCTTTTCCACGGCAGGCAAATATGGCTACACCTTC.

The sample holds many counts of this clonotype. The V and J genes are TRBV6-1 and TRBJ2-2, with 7 bases fitting TRBD1. V shed 6 bases and J 4 bases; nucleotides not matched to a gene: 5. Germline V lookup: CDR1 MNHNS, CDR2 SASEGT. The CDR3 runs to 14 residues. The CDR3 region is CASRWDRATGELFF. Written as DNA, the CDR3 is TGTGCCAGCAGGTGGGACAGAGCCACCGGGGAGCTGTTTTTT.

This clonotype was observed a few times. The chain employs TRBV6-5 and TRBJ2-5, with 7 bases that match TRBD1. The CDR3 loop spans 16 amino acids. V shed 6 bases and J 3 bases; nucleotides not matched to a gene: 13. Germline V gene data show CDR1 as MNHEY and CDR2 as SVGAGI. The CDR3 sequence is CASSLRTGQGKETQYF. The CDR3 DNA follows: TGTGCCAGCAGCCTTCGGACAGGTCAAGGGAAAGAGACCCAGTACTTC.

Many counts were recorded for this clonotype. The chain recombines TRBV21-1 with TRBJ2-4; TRBD1, as called in the table, went unchecked against the DNA. TRBV21-1 is reported as a pseudogene. The CDR3 runs 20 residues. CDR3 in DNA: TGTGCCAGCAGCCCAGGGGGCGAGACAGACGATATCGTAGCCAAAAACATTCAGTACTTC. Residues: CASSPGGETDDIVAKNIQYF.

CDR3 DNA: TGTGCCAGCAGCCCAGACAGGTCTGCATCCTACGAGCAGTACTTC. Protein product: CASSPDRSASYEQYF. The chain uses TRBV12-3 or TRBV12-4 and TRBJ2-7, with a possible D match to TRBD1 (6 bases). CDR3 size: 15 residues. Trimming removed 6 bases from V and 1 base from J, with 16 bases in between.

This clonotype was counted ten times or more. The chain employs TRBV7-2 and TRBJ2-5; D gene ambiguous. CDR3 length: 13 residues. Germline loops: CDR1 SGHTA, CDR2 FQGNSA. The V end lost 6 bases, the J end lost 5 bases, and 13 bases lay between the germline ends. DNA for the CDR3: TGTGCCAGCAGTCGGACGCTATTGGAGACCCAGTACTTC. Translation gives CASSRTLLETQYF.

The rearrangement links TRBV5-1 to TRBJ1-2, with D maybe TRBD1 (5 bases). Germline V CDR1 and CDR2: SGHRS, YFSETQ. The CDR3 runs to 12 residues. Deletions cut 4 bases from V and 6 bases from J, with 10 bases between. CDR3 DNA: TGCGCCAGCAGCCCGGGACCCAATGGCTACACCTTC. Translated: CASSPGPNGYTF. Full variable domain (outside the CDR3, taken from reference TRBV5-1 and TRBJ1-2): KAGVTQTPRYLIKTRGQQVTLSCSPISGHRSVSWYQQTPGQGLQFLFEYFSETQRNKGNFPGRFSGRQFSNSRSEMNVSTLELGDSALYLCASSPGPNGYTFGSGTRLTVV.

The chain carries TRBV7-9 and TRBJ1-1, with D hard to call. V dropped 6 bases and J dropped 8 bases, with 10 bases sitting between them. In germline, CDR1 is SEHNR, CDR2 FQNEAQ (reference sequence). This CDR3 is built from 11 residues. The CDR3 DNA sequence: TGTGCCAGCAGGAGTGGCGCAGAAGCTTTCTTT. Translation gives CASRSGAEAFF.

This clonotype was detected a few times. The rearrangement links TRBV7-2 to TRBJ1-2; D not resolved. V lost 1 base to trimming and J lost 3 bases, with 9 bases between them. Germline loops: CDR1 SGHTA, CDR2 FQGNSA. The CDR3 totals 14 residues. The CDR3, as DNA: TGTGCCAGCAGCTTAGAAAGGAGTTACTATGGCTACACCTTC. This codes for CASSLERSYYGYTF.

This clonotype has just a few counts. This sequence joins TRBV12-5 and TRBJ1-1, with D uncertain. Germline-derived CDR1 and CDR2 are LGHNT and FRNRAP. The CDR3 extends over 12 amino acids. The germline V and J ends were trimmed by 3 bases and 8 bases, with 10 bases remaining between them. This chain's CDR3 is CASGFPQIEAFF. CDR3 bases: TGTGCTAGTGGTTTCCCTCAGATAGAAGCTTTCTTT.

Only a few counts were recorded for this clonotype. V usage is TRBV7-2 and J usage is TRBJ1-2; D is undetermined. V gave up 1 base and J gave up 4 bases, with 13 bases separating them. The CDR3 is made up of 15 amino acids. Germline lookup yields CDR1 SGHTA and CDR2 FQGNSA. The CDR3 is CASSLEGKYPYGYTF. For the CDR3, the DNA is TGTGCCAGCAGCTTAGAGGGAAAGTACCCCTATGGCTACACCTTC.

This clonotype was counted at least ten times. The chain uses TRBV4-2 and TRBJ2-3, with D perhaps TRBD2 (6 bases). V was cut by 0 bases and J by 4 bases, with 17 bases left in between. CDR3 length equals 17 residues. Germline V gene data show CDR1 as LGHNA and CDR2 as YNFKEQ. The CDR3 protein is CASSQDQRASWPDTQYF. The DNA of the CDR3 is TGTGCCAGCAGCCAAGACCAGCGGGCTAGCTGGCCAGATACGCAGTATTTT.

The chain couples TRBV12-3 or TRBV12-4 to TRBJ2-3; 14 bases match TRBD2. The ends lost 5 bases at V and 5 bases at J; junction bases unmatched: 3. The CDR3 extends over 15 amino acids. CDR3 residues: CASSRLAGGRDTQYF. Here the CDR3 DNA reads TGTGCCAGCAGTCGACTAGCGGGGGGGCGAGATACGCAGTATTTT.

V gene TRBV19 combines with J gene TRBJ2-1; 7 nucleotides line up with TRBD1. The germline CDR1 and CDR2 sequences are LNHDA and SQIVND (reference sequence). This CDR3 has 12 amino acids. Germline trimming cut 9 bases from V and 7 bases from J; bases unmatched to any gene: 6. The CDR3 is CASRTGLNEQFF. CDR3 nucleotide sequence: TGTGCCAGCAGGACAGGCCTTAATGAGCAGTTCTTC. Combining the CDR3 with reference TRBV19 and TRBJ2-1 gives the whole variable domain DGGITQSPKYLFRKEGQNVTLSCEQNLNHDAMYWYRQDPGQGLRLIYYSQIVNDFQKGDIAEGYSVSREKKESFPLTVTSAQKNPTAFYLCASRTGLNEQFFGPGTRLTVL.

This clonotype was seen at least ten times. This chain links TRBV7-9 with TRBJ2-5; 8 bases map to TRBD1. Trimming at V came to 5 bases and at J to 3 bases, leaving 5 bases not matched to a gene. This CDR3 is built from 14 residues. Germline V gene lookup returns CDR1 SEHNR and CDR2 FQNEAQ (reference sequence). Written as DNA, the CDR3 is TGTGCCAGCAGCCAGACAGGGGTGGAAGAGACCCAGTACTTC. Translated: CASSQTGVEETQYF.

This clonotype has at least ten counts. The rearrangement joins TRBV5-6 to TRBJ2-7, with D possibly TRBD1 on 5 matching bases. The CDR3 totals 16 residues. Trimming left V 3 bases short and J 3 bases short, with 19 bases between. Germline V gene sequence: CDR1 SGHDT, CDR2 YYEEEE. The DNA for the CDR3 is TGTGCCAGCAGCTCCTCCCATTGGGGCAGCTACTACGAGCAGTACTTC. Translation gives CASSSSHWGSYYEQYF.

This clonotype was observed a single time. The J gene is TRBJ2-7, the V gene TRBV10-1; the D gene is possibly TRBD1 (6 bases). Trimming shortened V by 2 bases and J by 3 bases, and 32 bases separated the two germline ends. CDR1 and CDR2 from the germline V gene are WNHNN and SYGVQD (reference sequence). CDR3 length: 21 amino acids. The CDR3 sequence: CASSEKGEPLPPPKTNYEQYV. DNA for the CDR3: TGCGCCAGCAGTGAGAAGGGGGAACCCCTTCCACCGCCCAAAACAAACTACGAGCAGTACGTC.

The chain recombines TRBV7-2 with TRBJ1-5; D not certain. The CDR3 spans 13 residues. V was clipped by 1 base and J by 5 bases, with 6 bases between them. Germline CDR1 SGHTA, CDR2 FQGNSA. The CDR3 nucleotides are TGTGCCAGCAGCTTAGAATGGGATCAGCCCCAGCATTTT. It specifies CASSLEWDQPQHF.